The next 31 T cell receptor beta chains were all read from a single sample in a study of blood T cell repertoires in COVID-19. TCRdb's table, derived via immunoSEQ multiplex PCR, lists solely in-frame clones and lacks some. The table includes 150,000 or so clones, roughly nine tenths detected once. Sample: PBMCs or T cells enriched from blood (not recorded which). Every receptor here comes from a human donor with acute COVID-19. The donor label of this sample is uncertain.

This chain uses TRBV7-2 with TRBJ2-1; 7 bases line up with TRBD2. The V and J ends lost 4 bases and 11 bases, in that order; junction bases with no gene match: 5. Germline assignment: CDR1 SGHTA and CDR2 FQGNSA. The CDR3 loop spans 12 amino acids. CDR3 sequence: CASSYSGTQQFF. In nucleotides, the CDR3 is TGTGCCAGCAGCTACAGCGGGACTCAGCAGTTCTTC.

The chain employs TRBV6-6 and TRBJ1-1; possible D gene TRBD1, 6 bases. CDR3 size: 11 residues. CDR1 and CDR2 from the germline V gene are MNHNY and SVGAGI (reference sequence). Trimming took off 4 bases at V and 11 bases at J, with 11 bases between the two ends. In DNA form, the CDR3 reads TGTGCCAGCAGTTCGACAGGATTGGCTTTCTTT. Protein: CASSSTGLAFF.

The sample holds one count of this clone. The rearrangement joins TRBV6-1 to TRBJ1-4; tentative D call: TRBD1 (6 bases). This CDR3 spans 17 amino acids. Germline V CDR1 and CDR2: MNHNS, SASEGT. The V gene lost 2 bases and the J gene lost 4 bases, with 17 bases spanning the gap. The CDR3 nucleotides are TGTGCCAGCAGTGAATGGCGGGGGGCAGTAATTAATGAAAAACTGTTTTTT. Its translation is CASSEWRGAVINEKLFF.

The CDR3 loop reads CASSLFLGTGGTEKLFF. CDR3 sequence (DNA): TGTGCCAGCAGCTTGTTTCTCGGCACGGGGGGGACTGAAAAACTGTTTTTT. This rearrangement joins TRBV5-4 to TRBJ1-4; the D gene is possibly TRBD1 (5 bases). Germline V gene data show CDR1 as SGHNT and CDR2 as YYREEE (reference sequence). The V end was cut by 1 base, the J end by 7 bases, with 20 bases between. The CDR3 spans 17 residues.

The chain carries TRBV29-1 and TRBJ2-2; a possible D gene is TRBD1 (5 bases). The germline V gene encodes CDR1 SQVTM and CDR2 ANQGSEA. V lost 1 base to trimming and J lost 5 bases, with 8 bases between them. This CDR3 is 13 amino acids long. The CDR3 DNA reads as TGCAGCGTTGAAGGGGGCGATACCGGGGAGCTGTTTTTT. The encoded protein is CSVEGGDTGELFF.

V usage is TRBV5-5 and J usage is TRBJ1-6, with 7 bases lining up with TRBD1. The germline CDR1 and CDR2 sequences are SGHKS and YYEKEE (reference sequence). Germline trimming cut 0 bases from V and 7 bases from J; bases unmatched to any gene: 4. This CDR3 has 15 amino acids. This CDR3 is CASSLDGRGNSPLHF. The CDR3 bases are TGTGCCAGCAGCTTGGACGGCAGGGGGAATTCACCCCTCCACTTT.

This clone has a single count. The chain combines TRBV5-1 with TRBJ1-5; a weak D match, TRBD1 (6 bases). Trimming removed 0 bases from V and 5 bases from J, with 15 bases in between. The CDR3 consists of 16 residues. Germline V lookup: CDR1 SGHRS, CDR2 YFSETQ. The CDR3 spells CASSLGGQGSDQPQHF. The CDR3, as DNA: TGCGCCAGCAGCTTGGGCGGCCAGGGGAGCGATCAGCCCCAGCATTTT.

This chain connects TRBV27 to TRBJ1-1, with 8 bases that match TRBD1. The CDR3 totals 15 residues. Germline CDR1 reads MNHEY; CDR2 reads SMNVEV (reference sequence). The junction had 10 bases not matched to a gene; V was cut back by 5 bases and J by 5 bases. The CDR3 sequence: CASSDAWTGRTEAFF. CDR3 sequence (DNA): TGTGCCAGCAGTGACGCCTGGACAGGGAGAACTGAAGCTTTCTTT.

The chain joins TRBV24-1 to TRBJ1-2; 11 nucleotides line up with TRBD1. J was trimmed by 8 bases and V by 5 bases; bases with no gene match: 6. Germline lookup yields CDR1 KGHDR and CDR2 SFDVKD. This CDR3 spans 14 amino acids. The CDR3 DNA sequence: TGTGCCACCAGTGGGACAGGGGGCGCTGAGGGCTACACCTTC. It translates to CATSGTGGAEGYTF.

This chain links TRBV7-2 with TRBJ2-3; 7 nucleotides agree with TRBD2. CDR1 is SGHTA, CDR2 FQGNSA, per germline. Trimming at V came to 1 base and at J to 7 bases, leaving 8 bases not matched to a gene. This CDR3 has 15 residues. The CDR3 protein is CASSLVAGGRNTQYF. In DNA, the CDR3 is TGTGCCAGCAGCTTAGTAGCGGGTGGGCGAAATACGCAGTATTTT.

The chain's CDR3 is CASGTGLEAFF. The CDR3 nucleotides read TGTGCCAGCGGGACAGGCCTTGAAGCTTTCTTT. This chain joins TRBV19 and TRBJ1-1, with 8 bases matching TRBD1. Germline CDR1 and CDR2: LNHDA and SQIVND (reference sequence). This CDR3 is built from 11 residues. Trimming took 9 bases from V and 7 from J; bases not matched to a gene: 4.

This sequence joins TRBV19 and TRBJ1-5; D may be TRBD1 (5 bases). Germline V gene lookup returns CDR1 LNHDA and CDR2 SQIVND (reference sequence). The CDR3 extends over 15 amino acids. Trimming pared 5 bases from V and 2 bases from J, leaving 13 bases between. The CDR3 DNA is TGTGCCAGTAGTCCAGAAGGGGAGGGCAATCAGCCCCAGCATTTT. Encoded protein: CASSPEGEGNQPQHF.

V and J are TRBV7-3 and TRBJ2-1, with 8 bases matching TRBD1. The CDR3 is 15 residues long. Germline V gene lookup returns CDR1 SGHTA and CDR2 FQGTGA. V was clipped by 4 bases and J by 5 bases; unmatched bases: 7. For the CDR3, the DNA is TGTGCCAGCAGCTCTCAGGGGGCGTCAAACAATGAGCAGTTCTTC. Amino acid sequence: CASSSQGASNNEQFF.

The chain joins TRBV20-1 to TRBJ1-5, with 7 bases identical to TRBD1. J lost 9 bases, V lost 3 bases, and 11 bases had no gene match. The CDR3 is made up of 14 amino acids. Looked up from germline, CDR1 is DFQATT and CDR2 is SNEGSKA (reference sequence). This CDR3 reads CSASDRDSQGPQHF. CDR3 sequence (DNA): TGCAGTGCTAGTGACCGGGACAGCCAAGGGCCCCAGCATTTT.

The chain links TRBV5-6 to TRBJ2-7, with D possibly TRBD2 on 6 matching bases. The germline gives CDR1 SGHDT, CDR2 YYEEEE. V was clipped by 2 bases and J by 5 bases, with 11 bases between them. This CDR3 comprises 13 residues. The CDR3 here is CASSFAGSHEQYF. The CDR3 nucleotides are TGTGCCAGCAGCTTTGCGGGGAGCCACGAGCAGTACTTC. Based on the CDR3 plus reference TRBV5-6 and TRBJ2-7, the full variable domain is DAGVTQSPTHLIKTRGQQVTLRCSPKSGHDTVSWYQQALGQGPQFIFQYYEEEERQRGNFPDRFSGHQFPNYSSELNVNALLLGDSALYLCASSFAGSHEQYFGPGTRLTVT.

The V and J genes are TRBV4-3 and TRBJ2-1, with 8 positions matching TRBD2. The CDR3 runs 18 residues. Germline V gene data show CDR1 as LGHNA and CDR2 as YSLEER. V was pared by 1 base and J by 2 bases, with 10 bases of the junction left unmatched. The CDR3 reads CASSQAVVAGGPYNEQFF. The DNA of the CDR3 is TGCGCCAGCAGCCAAGCAGTCGTTGCGGGGGGACCCTACAATGAGCAGTTCTTC.

The rearrangement uses TRBV19 and TRBJ1-5; 11 positions match TRBD1. The germline gives CDR1 LNHDA, CDR2 SQIVND (reference sequence). The CDR3 covers 15 residues. Losses at the gene ends were 6 bases for V and 0 bases for J; bases not matched to a gene: 1. CDR3 amino acids: CASRDRGPSNQPQHF. For the CDR3, the DNA is TGTGCCAGTAGGGACAGGGGGCCTAGCAATCAGCCCCAGCATTTT.

The V gene is TRBV5-1, the J gene TRBJ2-5; D is undetermined. Germline values: CDR1 SGHRS, CDR2 YFSETQ. V lost 0 bases and J lost 2, with 8 bases in between. The CDR3 has 14 residues. The CDR3, as DNA: TGCGCCAGCAGCTTGGTAGGCGGTCAAGAGACCCAGTACTTC. Its protein is CASSLVGGQETQYF.

The chain joins TRBV2 to TRBJ2-4; the D gene is possibly TRBD1 (5 bases). CDR3 size: 14 residues. Trimming pared 8 bases from V and 0 bases from J, leaving 11 bases between. Germline V gene lookup returns CDR1 SNHLY and CDR2 FYNNEI. The CDR3 is CASYQGLAKNIQYF. CDR3 sequence (DNA): TGTGCCAGCTACCAGGGTCTAGCCAAAAACATTCAGTACTTC.

This clone showed up just once. The chain combines TRBV5-5 with TRBJ1-1, with 7 bases that match TRBD1. This CDR3 region has 15 residues. Losses at the gene ends were 4 bases for V and 1 base for J; bases not matched to a gene: 7. Germline V gives CDR1 SGHKS, CDR2 YYEKEE (reference sequence). This CDR3 reads CASSPRDSWNTEAFF. Written as DNA, the CDR3 is TGTGCCAGCAGCCCAAGGGACAGCTGGAACACTGAAGCTTTCTTT. Complete variable domain (other parts from reference TRBV5-5 and TRBJ1-1): DAGVTQSPTHLIKTRGQQVTLRCSPISGHKSVSWYQQVLGQGPQFIFQYYEKEERGRGNFPDRFSARQFPNYSSELNVNALLLGDSALYLCASSPRDSWNTEAFFGQGTRLTVV.

J is TRBJ1-6 and V is TRBV9, with D perhaps matching TRBD1 (6 bases). Germline-derived CDR1 and CDR2 are SGDLS and YYNGEE. This CDR3 region has 16 residues. Trimming pared 0 bases from V and 0 bases from J, leaving 7 bases between. The CDR3 DNA sequence: TGTGCCAGCAGCGTAGGAGGGGGCTCCTATAATTCACCCCTCCACTTT. Encoded protein: CASSVGGGSYNSPLHF.

This chain links TRBV6-2 or TRBV6-3 with TRBJ1-2, with a tentative D call TRBD1 (6 bases). Germline CDR1 MNHEY, CDR2 SVGEGT. Trimming left V 5 bases short and J 4 bases short, with 14 bases between. The CDR3 runs 14 residues. The CDR3 DNA reads as TGTGCCAGCAGTCCCAGGGGTGGAGGCTATGGCTACACCTTC. Encoded protein: CASSPRGGGYGYTF.

This clone has just one count. The J gene is TRBJ2-5, the V gene TRBV9; D is possibly TRBD2 (6 bases). This CDR3 has 15 amino acids. Germline V gene data show CDR1 as SGDLS and CDR2 as YYNGEE. V was cut by 3 bases and J by 4 bases, with 16 bases left in between. The CDR3 loop is CASSASRDLRETQYF. The CDR3 DNA follows: TGTGCCAGCAGCGCAAGCCGGGACTTACGAGAGACCCAGTACTTC. The complete variable domain, with remaining parts taken from reference TRBV9 and TRBJ2-5, reads DSGVTQTPKHLITATGQRVTLRCSPRSGDLSVYWYQQSLDQGLQFLIQYYNGEERAKGNILERFSAQQFPDLHSELNLSSLELGDSALYFCASSASRDLRETQYFGPGTRLLVL.

The chain employs TRBV7-3 and TRBJ2-3; the match to TRBD1 covers 7 bases. The CDR3 length is 16 residues. V trimming: 5 bases; J trimming: 4 bases; junction bases outside the gene matches: 12. Germline CDR1 SGHTA, CDR2 FQGTGA. The CDR3 sequence: CASSPGPSTGPDTQYF. The CDR3 DNA sequence: TGTGCCAGCAGCCCAGGCCCCTCGACAGGGCCAGATACGCAGTATTTT.

This rearrangement joins TRBV6-5 to TRBJ1-2, with a possible D match to TRBD1 (6 bases). The germline CDR1 and CDR2 sequences are MNHEY and SVGAGI. The germline V and J ends were trimmed by 5 bases and 8 bases, with 15 bases remaining between them. The CDR3 is made up of 13 amino acids. The CDR3 region is CASSRRAGDGYTF. For the CDR3, the DNA is TGTGCCAGCAGTCGCCGGGCAGGGGACGGCTACACCTTC.

V usage is TRBV5-6 and J usage is TRBJ1-1; maybe TRBD1 (5 bases). The germline V gene encodes CDR1 SGHDT and CDR2 YYEEEE. Deletions cut 2 bases from V and 4 bases from J, with 12 bases between. This CDR3 contains 14 residues. The CDR3 loop is CASSFYGTLTEAFF. The CDR3 DNA sequence: TGTGCCAGCAGCTTTTACGGGACTCTCACTGAAGCTTTCTTT. Based on the CDR3 plus reference TRBV5-6 and TRBJ1-1, the full variable domain is DAGVTQSPTHLIKTRGQQVTLRCSPKSGHDTVSWYQQALGQGPQFIFQYYEEEERQRGNFPDRFSGHQFPNYSSELNVNALLLGDSALYLCASSFYGTLTEAFFGQGTRLTVV.

The chain couples TRBV6-5 to TRBJ1-1, with 10 nucleotides matching TRBD1. Germline CDR1 reads MNHEY; CDR2 reads SVGAGI. CDR3 length equals 15 residues. The V segment lost 2 bases and the J segment 3 bases; nucleotides outside the gene matches: 3. The CDR3: CASSYDGTGDTEAFF. The CDR3 DNA follows: TGTGCCAGCAGTTACGATGGGACAGGGGACACTGAAGCTTTCTTT.

This rearrangement joins TRBV2 to TRBJ2-6; TRBD1 matches at 9 bases. V shed 5 bases and J 7 bases; nucleotides not matched to a gene: 9. The CDR3 has 16 residues. CDR1 is SNHLY, CDR2 FYNNEI, per germline. CDR3 protein: CASSRQGGLLANVLTF. In DNA, the CDR3 is TGTGCCAGCAGTAGACAGGGGGGCCTCCTTGCCAACGTCCTGACTTTC.

The V and J genes are TRBV9 and TRBJ2-1; D is perhaps TRBD1 (6 bases). In germline, CDR1 is SGDLS, CDR2 YYNGEE. The CDR3 loop spans 15 amino acids. V lost 2 bases and J lost 2, with 11 bases in between. CDR3: CASSVGTSPYNEQFF. The DNA for the CDR3 is TGTGCCAGCAGCGTGGGGACATCCCCCTACAATGAGCAGTTCTTC.

This clone has a single count. The chain recombines TRBV7-2 with TRBJ2-3; TRBD2 matches at 13 bases. Germline V CDR1 and CDR2: SGHTA, FQGNSA. V lost 4 bases, J lost 7 bases, and 8 bases stayed unmatched. This CDR3 comprises 16 residues. DNA for the CDR3: TGTGCCAGCAGCTCGGGACTAGCGGGGAGGGTATATACGCAGTATTTT. This sequence encodes CASSSGLAGRVYTQYF.

This sequence joins TRBV5-1 and TRBJ1-5; 9 bases align to TRBD1. There are 15 residues in the CDR3. V dropped 0 bases and J dropped 3; count of bases not matched to a gene: 1. The germline V gene encodes CDR1 SGHRS and CDR2 YFSETQ. The CDR3 spells CASSLGQGDNQPQHF. The CDR3 DNA is TGCGCCAGCAGCTTGGGACAGGGGGACAATCAGCCCCAGCATTTT. Based on the CDR3 plus reference TRBV5-1 and TRBJ1-5, the full variable domain is KAGVTQTPRYLIKTRGQQVTLSCSPISGHRSVSWYQQTPGQGLQFLFEYFSETQRNKGNFPGRFSGRQFSNSRSEMNVSTLELGDSALYLCASSLGQGDNQPQHFGDGTRLSIL.